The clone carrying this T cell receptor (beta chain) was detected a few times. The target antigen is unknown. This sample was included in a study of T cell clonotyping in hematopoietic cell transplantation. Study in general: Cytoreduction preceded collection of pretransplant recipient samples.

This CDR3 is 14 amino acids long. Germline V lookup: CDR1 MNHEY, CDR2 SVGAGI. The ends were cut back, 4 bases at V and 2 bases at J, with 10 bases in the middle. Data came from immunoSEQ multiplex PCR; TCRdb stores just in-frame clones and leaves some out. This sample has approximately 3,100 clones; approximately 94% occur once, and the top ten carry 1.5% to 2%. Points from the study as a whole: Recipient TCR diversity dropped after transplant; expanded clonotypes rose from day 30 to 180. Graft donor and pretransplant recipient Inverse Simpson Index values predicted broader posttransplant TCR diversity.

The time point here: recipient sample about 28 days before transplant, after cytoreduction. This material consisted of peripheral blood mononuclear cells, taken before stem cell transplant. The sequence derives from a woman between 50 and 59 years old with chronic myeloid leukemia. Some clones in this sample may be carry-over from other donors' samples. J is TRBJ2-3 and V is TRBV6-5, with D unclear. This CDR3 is CASSLLRNTDTQYF. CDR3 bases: TGTGCCAGCAGTTTGCTTAGAAACACAGATACGCAGTATTTT.